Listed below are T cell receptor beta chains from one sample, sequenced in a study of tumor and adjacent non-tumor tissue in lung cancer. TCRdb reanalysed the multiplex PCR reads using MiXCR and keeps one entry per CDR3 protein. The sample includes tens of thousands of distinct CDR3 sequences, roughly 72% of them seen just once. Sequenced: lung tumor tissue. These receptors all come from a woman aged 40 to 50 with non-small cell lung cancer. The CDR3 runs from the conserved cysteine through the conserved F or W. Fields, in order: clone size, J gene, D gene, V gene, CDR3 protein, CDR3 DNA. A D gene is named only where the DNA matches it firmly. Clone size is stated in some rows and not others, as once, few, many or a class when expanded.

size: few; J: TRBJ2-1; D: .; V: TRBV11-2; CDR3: CAGSKTLVALYSEQFF; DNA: TGTGCCGGCAGCAAGACACTAGTTGCACTGTACAGTGAGCAGTTCTTC
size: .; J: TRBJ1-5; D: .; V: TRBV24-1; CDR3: CATSVSPGAGDQPQHF; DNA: TGTGCCACAAGTGTTTCCCCGGGGGCAGGGGATCAGCCCCAGCATTTT
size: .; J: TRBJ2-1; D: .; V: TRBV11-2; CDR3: CASNLEVGYNEQFF; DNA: TGCGCCAGCAACTTAGAGGTGGGATACAATGAGCAGTTCTTC
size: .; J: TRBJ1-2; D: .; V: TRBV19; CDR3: CASTDPAMGVFGYTF; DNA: TGTGCCAGTACCGACCCTGCCATGGGGGTCTTTGGTTACACCTTC
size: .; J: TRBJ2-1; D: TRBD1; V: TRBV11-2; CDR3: CASSQTGSDYELFF; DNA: TGTGCCAGCAGCCAGACAGGGTCCGACTATGAGCTGTTCTTC
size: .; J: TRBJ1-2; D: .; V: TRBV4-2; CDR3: CASSQATGSCGYTF; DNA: TGTGCCAGCAGTCAAGCTACAGGGAGCTGTGGCTACACCTTC
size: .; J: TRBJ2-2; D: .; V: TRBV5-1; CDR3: CASRGCRTGELFF; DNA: TGCGCCAGCAGGGGGTGTAGGACCGGGGAGCTGTTTTTT
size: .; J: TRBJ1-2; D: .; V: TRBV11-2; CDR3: CTNSRDGQVNYGYTF; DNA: TGTACCAACAGCCGAGACGGACAAGTTAACTATGGCTACACCTTC
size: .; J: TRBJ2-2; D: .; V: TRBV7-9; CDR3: CASSQTPDTGGLFF; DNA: TGTGCCAGCAGCCAGACTCCGGACACCGGGGGGCTGTTTTTT
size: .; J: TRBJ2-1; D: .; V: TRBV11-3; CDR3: CACSTIGGGYEQFF; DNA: TGTGCCTGCAGCACAATAGGGGGTGGGTATGAGCAGTTCTTC
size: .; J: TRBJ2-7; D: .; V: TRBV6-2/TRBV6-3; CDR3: CPSSYSFGKVDEQYF; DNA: TGTCCCAGCAGTTACTCGTTTGGTAAGGTGGACGAGCAGTACTTC
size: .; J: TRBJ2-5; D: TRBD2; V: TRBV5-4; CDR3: CARSSSGGSQETQYF; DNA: TGTGCCAGGAGCTCCTCGGGGGGGTCTCAAGAGACCCAGTACTTC
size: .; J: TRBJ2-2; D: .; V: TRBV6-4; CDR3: CASTETNTGELLF; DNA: TGTGCCAGCACTGAAACGAACACCGGGGAGCTGTTGTTT
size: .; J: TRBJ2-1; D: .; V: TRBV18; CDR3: CASSFRDHSFNEQFF; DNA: TGTGCCAGCTCATTCCGGGACCACTCCTTCAATGAGCAGTTCTTC
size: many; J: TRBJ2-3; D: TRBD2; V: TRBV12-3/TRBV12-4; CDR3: CASSLAGGNTDTQYF; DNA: TGTGCCAGCAGTCTAGCGGGGGGAAACACAGATACGCAGTATTTT
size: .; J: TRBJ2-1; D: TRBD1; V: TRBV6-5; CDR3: CANSPGQGDRDEQFF; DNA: TGTGCCAACAGCCCGGGACAGGGAGATCGGGATGAGCAGTTCTTC
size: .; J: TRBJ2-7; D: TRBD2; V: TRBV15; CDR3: CATSRKGGHEQYF; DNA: TGTGCCACCAGCAGAAAGGGAGGGCACGAGCAGTACTTC
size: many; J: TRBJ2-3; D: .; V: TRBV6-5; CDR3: CASSYGPNTQYF; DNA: TGTGCCAGCAGTTACGGACCTAATACGCAGTATTTT
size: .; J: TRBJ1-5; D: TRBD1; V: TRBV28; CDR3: CASSLTGANNQPQHF; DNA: TGTGCCAGCAGTTTGACAGGGGCGAACAATCAGCCCCAGCATTTT
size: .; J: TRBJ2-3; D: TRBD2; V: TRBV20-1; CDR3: CSAREERGGGSTDTQYF; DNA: TGCAGTGCTAGAGAGGAGCGGGGGGGTGGAAGCACAGATACGCAGTATTTT
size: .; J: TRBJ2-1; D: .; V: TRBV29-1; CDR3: CSVVTYNEQFF; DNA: TGCAGCGTTGTCACATATAATGAGCAGTTCTTC
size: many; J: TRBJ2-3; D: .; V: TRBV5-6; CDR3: CASSLIRGAGTDTQYF; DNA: TGTGCCAGCAGCTTGATCCGGGGGGCAGGCACAGATACGCAGTATTTT
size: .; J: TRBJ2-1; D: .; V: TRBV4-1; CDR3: CASTTTVRGNEQFF; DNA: TGCGCCAGCACCACGACAGTGCGGGGCAATGAACAGTTCTTC
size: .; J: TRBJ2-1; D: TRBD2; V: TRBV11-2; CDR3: CASSLDPSGGVQQFF; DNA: TGTGCCAGTAGCTTAGATCCCAGCGGGGGGGTTCAGCAGTTCTTC